The 29 T cell receptor beta chains below come from one sample, sequenced in a study of identical twins' blood T cells. TCRdb ran MiXCR on the 5' RACE reads and lists one entry per CDR3 protein. This table holds 350,000 to 400,000 distinct CDR3 sequences, 28% found once. The sample taken for sequencing was PBMCs. Every receptor here comes from a woman aged 18-49 years in good health.

This clonotype has a handful of counts. The J gene is TRBJ2-7, the V gene TRBV6-2 or TRBV6-3, with 9 nucleotides matching TRBD2. The ends lost 7 bases at V and 5 bases at J; junction bases unmatched: 15. There are 16 residues in the CDR3. The germline V gene has CDR1 MNHEY and CDR2 SVGEGT. DNA of the CDR3: TGTGCCAGCACCCTTACCCCTAGCGGGGTGGGGAACGAGCAGTACTTC. Translation gives CASTLTPSGVGNEQYF.

The rearrangement joins TRBV20-1 to TRBJ2-1; 7 bases fit TRBD2. The CDR3 has 13 residues. V was pared by 6 bases and J by 4 bases, with 6 bases of the junction left unmatched. CDR1 is DFQATT and CDR2 is SNEGSKA in the germline V gene (reference sequence). In DNA, the CDR3 is TGCAGTGCGCGGAGCGGGGCTTACAATGAGCAGTTCTTC. This sequence encodes CSARSGAYNEQFF.

This clonotype has just a few counts. The chain joins TRBV29-1 to TRBJ1-4; TRBD1 matches 10 bases. Germline V gene lookup returns CDR1 SQVTM and CDR2 ANQGSEA. The junction had 15 bases not matched to a gene; V was cut back by 6 bases and J by 8 bases. The CDR3 extends over 16 amino acids. The CDR3, as DNA: TGCAGCGTCGCCGGGACAGGGGACAAGCTAAAGGAAAAACTGTTTTTT. Amino acid sequence: CSVAGTGDKLKEKLFF.

This sequence joins TRBV20-1 and TRBJ1-6; TRBD1 agrees at 10 bases. Trimming took 2 bases from V and 1 from J; bases not matched to a gene: 8. Looked up from germline, CDR1 is DFQATT and CDR2 is SNEGSKA (reference sequence). This CDR3 spans 18 amino acids. The CDR3 here is CSARLTTGGRSYNSPLHF. The DNA of the CDR3 is TGCAGTGCTAGACTTACGACAGGGGGCCGGTCCTATAATTCACCCCTCCACTTT.

Note on this clonotype: A much larger clone is a single base away; this may be a read error. The chain joins TRBV10-1 to TRBJ2-1, with D unresolved. V was clipped by 3 bases and J by 7 bases, with 10 bases between them. This CDR3 has 13 residues. Germline assignment: CDR1 WNHNN and CDR2 SYGVQD (reference sequence). The CDR3 nucleotides are TGCGCCAGCAGTGAAGGCGTGAAGAATGAGCAGTTCTTC. Its translation is CASSEGVKNEQFF.

The J gene is TRBJ1-1, the V gene TRBV7-8; D ambiguous. With 5 bases removed from V and 5 bases from J, the gap between germline ends came to 15 bases. The CDR3 covers 14 residues. Germline-derived CDR1 and CDR2 are SGHVS and FQNEAQ. DNA for the CDR3: TGTGCCAGCAGCCCTCACGGAGCCAGGACTGAAGCTTTCTTT. It is translated as CASSPHGARTEAFF.

V usage is TRBV27 and J usage is TRBJ2-1; maybe TRBD1 (6 bases). CDR3 length: 11 amino acids. Trimming removed 8 bases at V and 6 bases at J, with 8 bases between. Germline CDR1 reads MNHEY; CDR2 reads SMNVEV (reference sequence). CDR3 loop: CASRTVNEQFF. For the CDR3, the DNA is TGTGCCAGCCGGACAGTCAATGAGCAGTTCTTC.

This clonotype was counted a few times. The chain carries TRBV20-1 and TRBJ1-6; 7 bases match TRBD1. Germline CDR1 and CDR2: DFQATT and SNEGSKA (reference sequence). The J segment lost 6 bases and the V segment lost 6 bases, leaving 8 bases of the junction unmatched. The CDR3 is 14 residues long. CDR3 sequence (DNA): TGCAGTGCCAGTCGACAGGGCTTTAATTCACCCCTCCACTTT. Its translation is CSASRQGFNSPLHF.

V and J are TRBV18 and TRBJ2-3, with D tentatively TRBD1 (5 bases). The V gene's germline CDR1 is KGHSH and CDR2 LQKENI. The CDR3 contains 14 residues. Trimming removed 6 bases at V and 1 base at J, with 11 bases between. The CDR3 bases are TGTGCCAGCTCGCAAATAGGGGGCACAGATACGCAGTATTTT. Translated: CASSQIGGTDTQYF.

This clonotype was observed a handful of times. At one end the junction does not follow the germline gene, possibly because of a read error. V is TRBV18 and J is TRBJ1-1, with D unresolved. The CDR3 has 13 residues. The germline V gene encodes CDR1 KGHSH and CDR2 LQKENI. The chain's CDR3 is CASSPKMNTEAFF. The DNA of the CDR3 is TGTGCCAGCTCACCTAAAATGAATACTGAAGCTTTCTTT. Drawing the rest from reference TRBV18 and TRBJ1-1, the complete variable domain is NAGVMQNPRHLVRRRGQEARLRCSPMKGHSHVYWYRQLPEEGLKFMVYLQKENIIDESGMPKERFSAEFPKEGPSILRIQQVVRGDSAAYFCASSPKMNTEAFFGQGTRLTVV.

This clonotype showed up just a few times. The rearrangement links TRBV5-6 to TRBJ1-2, with D uncertain. V lost 4 bases and J 4 bases, leaving 11 bases between the germline ends. CDR3 length: 13 amino acids. Per germline, CDR1 SGHDT and CDR2 YYEEEE. CDR3: CASSPDRAYGYTF. The CDR3, as DNA: TGTGCCAGCAGCCCCGATAGGGCCTATGGCTACACCTTC.

The sample holds a few counts of this clonotype. This sequence joins TRBV29-1 and TRBJ1-4, with D hard to call. The CDR3 is 15 amino acids. Germline V CDR1 and CDR2: SQVTM, ANQGSEA. Trimming shortened V by 7 bases and J by 0 bases, and 15 bases separated the two germline ends. The CDR3 DNA reads TGCAGCGCAAGGGCCAGTCCTGCAACTAATGAAAAACTGTTTTTT. Translation: CSARASPATNEKLFF. Using reference TRBV29-1 and TRBJ1-4 for the parts outside the CDR3, the full variable domain is SAVISQKPSRDICQRGTSLTIQCQVDSQVTMMFWYRQQPGQSLTLIATANQGSEATYESGFVIDKFPISRPNLTFSTLTVSNMSPEDSSIYLCSARASPATNEKLFFGSGTQLSVL.

Many counts were recorded for this clonotype. This chain uses TRBV6-2 or TRBV6-3 with TRBJ2-1, with 11 bases fitting TRBD2. The V gene end was trimmed by 5 bases and the J gene end by 4 bases; junction bases not matched to a gene: 4. The CDR3 covers 15 residues. Germline CDR1 MNHEY, CDR2 SVGEGT. The CDR3 region is CASSLTSGGYNEQFF. CDR3 coding DNA: TGTGCCAGCAGTCTAACTAGCGGGGGATACAATGAGCAGTTCTTC.

The chain couples TRBV29-1 to TRBJ1-2, with D perhaps TRBD1 (5 bases). Germline CDR1 reads SQVTM; CDR2 reads ANQGSEA. The CDR3 length is 13 residues. Deletions cut 5 bases from V and 1 base from J, with 11 bases between. CDR3 region: CSVPGLINYGYTF. CDR3 in DNA: TGCAGCGTTCCGGGACTGATTAACTATGGCTACACCTTC.

This clonotype came up a few times. J is TRBJ2-3 and V is TRBV3-1; no reliable D call. Germline V lookup: CDR1 LGHDT, CDR2 YNNKEL (reference sequence). The length of the CDR3 is 15 residues. The V gene lost 4 bases and the J gene lost 2 bases, with 13 bases spanning the gap. The chain's CDR3 is CASSPSPANTDTQYF. DNA for the CDR3: TGTGCCAGCAGCCCTTCCCCAGCCAACACAGATACGCAGTATTTT.

This clonotype has a count of ten or more. V usage is TRBV20-1 and J usage is TRBJ1-1; weak D call: TRBD1 (5 bases). This CDR3 spans 11 amino acids. The germline V gene encodes CDR1 DFQATT and CDR2 SNEGSKA (reference sequence). V was cut by 6 bases and J by 11 bases, with 16 bases left in between. The CDR3 sequence is CSADRWGSAFF. Written as DNA, the CDR3 is TGCAGTGCCGACCGATGGGGCAGTGCTTTCTTT.

This clonotype was found a few times. This rearrangement joins TRBV6-2 or TRBV6-3 to TRBJ1-5; D is undetermined. From germline, CDR1 is MNHEY and CDR2 SVGEGT. This CDR3 has 15 amino acids. V lost 6 bases and J 4 bases, leaving 16 bases between the germline ends. CDR3: CASSQWAAGNQPQHF. DNA of the CDR3: TGTGCCAGCAGCCAATGGGCCGCGGGAAATCAGCCCCAGCATTTT.

A word on this clonotype: This could be a read error, since a much larger clone is one nucleotide away. This rearrangement joins TRBV7-8 to TRBJ1-5; 7 positions match TRBD1. V trimming: 6 bases; J trimming: 0 bases; junction bases outside the gene matches: 5. This CDR3 region has 15 residues. Germline lookup yields CDR1 SGHVS and CDR2 FQNEAQ. The DNA for the CDR3 is TGTGCCAGCAGGCAGGGACAGCATAGCAATCAGCCCCAGCATTTT. It translates to CASRQGQHSNQPQHF.

J is TRBJ1-1 and V is TRBV7-9, with 7 bases identical to TRBD1. The CDR3 contains 14 residues. V was pared by 1 base and J by 5 bases, with 4 bases of the junction left unmatched. Germline CDR1 and CDR2: SEHNR and FQNEAQ (reference sequence). The CDR3 DNA follows: TGTGCCAGCAGCTTAGGGGACAGAGGGACTGAAGCTTTCTTT. Its translation: CASSLGDRGTEAFF.

This clonotype was counted a few times. This chain uses TRBV20-1 with TRBJ1-2; D not resolved. V shed 0 bases and J shed 8 bases, with 10 bases lying between them. CDR3 size: 12 residues. Germline CDR1 and CDR2: DFQATT and SNEGSKA (reference sequence). In DNA form, the CDR3 reads TGCAGTGCTAGAGAAGGGTCTGTGGGCTACACCTTC. It translates to CSAREGSVGYTF.

The table lists this clonotype with a few counts. The rearrangement uses TRBV30 and TRBJ1-2, with D tentatively TRBD1 (5 bases). Trimming stripped 5 bases from V and 4 bases from J, with 8 bases between. The CDR3 consists of 11 residues. CDR1 and CDR2 from the germline V gene are GTSNPN and SVGIG (reference sequence). The CDR3 DNA reads TGTGCCTGGGAACAGGCCTATGGCTACACCTTC. Its translation is CAWEQAYGYTF.

The sample holds one count of this clonotype. This likely comes from a read error, as the CDR3 has no conserved phenylalanine or tryptophan at its end. The chain carries TRBV5-4 and TRBJ1-1; D unclear. The CDR3 extends over 13 amino acids. CDR1 and CDR2 (germline): SGHNT, YYREEE (reference sequence). V was cut by 2 bases and J by 0 bases, with 5 bases left in between. The CDR3 DNA follows: TGTGCCAGCAGCTTTGCATTGAACACTGAAGCTTTCATT. It yields the protein CASSFALNTEAFI.

J is TRBJ2-5 and V is TRBV20-1; D gene uncertain. V lost 5 bases and J 7 bases, leaving 8 bases between the germline ends. This CDR3 contains 10 residues. Germline CDR1 and CDR2: DFQATT and SNEGSKA (reference sequence). The CDR3 protein is CSAGIGTQYF. As DNA, the CDR3 is TGCAGTGCTGGCATTGGGACCCAGTACTTC.

This clonotype appeared many times. The chain combines TRBV9 with TRBJ1-1, with D hard to call. The CDR3 loop spans 13 amino acids. Germline values: CDR1 SGDLS, CDR2 YYNGEE. Trimming left V 4 bases short and J 1 base short, with 8 bases between. This CDR3 reads CASSTRPNTEAFF. CDR3 nucleotide sequence: TGTGCCAGCAGCACGCGCCCGAACACTGAAGCTTTCTTT.

For the CDR3, the DNA is TGCAGTGCTAGAGATCTCGGCCAGGCAGATACGCAGTATTTT. This gives the protein CSARDLGQADTQYF. This chain joins TRBV20-1 and TRBJ2-3; no clear D gene. Germline V lookup: CDR1 DFQATT, CDR2 SNEGSKA (reference sequence). Between the trimmed V and J ends, which lost 0 bases and 4 bases, there was a span of 11 bases. This CDR3 is built from 14 residues.

This clonotype came up a few times. The genes are TRBV14 and TRBJ1-4; D not certain. This CDR3 comprises 14 residues. CDR1 is SGHDN and CDR2 is FVKESK in the germline V gene. With 2 bases removed from V and 7 bases from J, the gap between germline ends came to 11 bases. The CDR3 sequence: CASSQQSGIEKLFF. In DNA, the CDR3 is TGTGCCAGCAGCCAACAATCAGGAATTGAAAAACTGTTTTTT.

This clonotype was recorded many times. V gene TRBV20-1 combines with J gene TRBJ2-3, with D perhaps TRBD1 (6 bases). Trimming shortened V by 2 bases and J by 0 bases, and 15 bases separated the two germline ends. The V gene's germline CDR1 is DFQATT and CDR2 SNEGSKA (reference sequence). The CDR3 is 16 amino acids. In DNA, the CDR3 is TGCAGTGCTAGATCCGGGACACAATCTAGCACAGATACGCAGTATTTT. Its protein product is CSARSGTQSSTDTQYF.

This clonotype has ten or more counts. The chain employs TRBV7-2 and TRBJ1-6, with a possible D match to TRBD1 (6 bases). CDR1 SGHTA and CDR2 FQGNSA come from the germline V gene. The CDR3 spans 19 residues. The V end was cut by 1 base, the J end by 0 bases, with 16 bases between. The CDR3 DNA follows: TGTGCCAGCAGCTTAGTTTCAGGGGTTGGGATCTCCTATAATTCACCCCTCCACTTT. As protein: CASSLVSGVGISYNSPLHF. The complete variable domain, with remaining parts taken from reference TRBV7-2 and TRBJ1-6, reads GAGVSQSPSNKVTEKGKDVELRCDPISGHTALYWYRQSLGQGLEFLIYFQGNSAPDKSGLPSDRFSAERTGGSVSTLTIQRTQQEDSAVYLCASSLVSGVGISYNSPLHFGNGTRLTVT.

This clonotype was detected only once. A much more abundant neighbour one base away suggests this may be a read error. The rearrangement uses TRBV9 and TRBJ2-2; no definite D call. The CDR3 runs 14 residues. The germline gives CDR1 SGDLS, CDR2 YYNGEE. CDR3 loop: CAGSVGSNTGELFF. In nucleotides, the CDR3 is TGTGCCGGCAGCGTCGGGTCGAACACCGGGGAGCTGTTTTTT.